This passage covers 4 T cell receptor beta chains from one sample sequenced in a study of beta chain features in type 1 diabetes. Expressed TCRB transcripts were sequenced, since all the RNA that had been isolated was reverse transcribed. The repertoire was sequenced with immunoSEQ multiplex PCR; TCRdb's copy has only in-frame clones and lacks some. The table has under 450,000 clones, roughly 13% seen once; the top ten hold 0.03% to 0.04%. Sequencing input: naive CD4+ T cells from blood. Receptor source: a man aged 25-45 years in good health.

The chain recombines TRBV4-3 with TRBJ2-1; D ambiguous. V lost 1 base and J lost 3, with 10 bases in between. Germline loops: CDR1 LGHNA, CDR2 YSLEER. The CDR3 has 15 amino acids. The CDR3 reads CASSQGSHIYNEQFF. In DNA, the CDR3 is TGCGCCAGCAGCCAAGGCAGTCACATCTACAATGAGCAGTTCTTC.

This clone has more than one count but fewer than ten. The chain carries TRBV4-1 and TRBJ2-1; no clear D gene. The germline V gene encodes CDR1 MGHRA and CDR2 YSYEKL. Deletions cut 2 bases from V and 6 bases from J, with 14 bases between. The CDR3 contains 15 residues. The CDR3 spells CASSQTETLLNEQFF. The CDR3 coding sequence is TGCGCCAGCAGCCAAACAGAAACCCTTCTCAATGAGCAGTTCTTC.

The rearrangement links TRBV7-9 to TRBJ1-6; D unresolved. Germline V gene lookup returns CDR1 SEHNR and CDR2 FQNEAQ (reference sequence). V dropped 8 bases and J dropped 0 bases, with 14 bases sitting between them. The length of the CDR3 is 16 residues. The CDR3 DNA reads TGTGCCAGCCTTTCAGCTTTTGACTCCTATAATTCACCCCTCCACTTT. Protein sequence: CASLSAFDSYNSPLHF. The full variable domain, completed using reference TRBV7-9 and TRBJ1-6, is DTGVSQNPRHKITKRGQNVTFRCDPISEHNRLYWYRQTLGQGPEFLTYFQNEAQLEKSRLLSDRFSAERPKGSFSTLEIQRTEQGDSAMYLCASLSAFDSYNSPLHFGNGTRLTVT.

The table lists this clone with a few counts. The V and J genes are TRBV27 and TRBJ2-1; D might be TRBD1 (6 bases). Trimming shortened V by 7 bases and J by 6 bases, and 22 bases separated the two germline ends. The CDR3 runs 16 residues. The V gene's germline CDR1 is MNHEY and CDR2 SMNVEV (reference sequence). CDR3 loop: CASTLGTGGRSNEQFF. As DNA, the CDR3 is TGTGCCAGCACCCTGGGAACTGGGGGCCGATCCAATGAGCAGTTCTTC.